This record concerns one T cell receptor beta chain sequence. No cognate antigen has been identified for it. Base qualities are not provided; no much larger clone lies one nucleotide away. Uninvolved adjacent lung was sampled at least 2 cm away from the tumor margin, and two independent pathologists confirmed that the tissue had no atypia. At diagnosis, tumor, uninvolved tumor-adjacent lung and peripheral blood were collected and then preserved as a mix of FFPE and fresh-frozen material. The sample originates from a study of T cells in localized non-small cell lung cancer (TCRdb year 2020). Regarding the research as a whole: T cell repertoires of some 240 early-stage NSCLC patients were analyzed, with tumors being compared against uninvolved tumor-adjacent lungs. A mean age of roughly 66 years was recorded for the NSCLC patients, of whom roughly 130 were male and 90 to 110 were female. The cohort was made up of some 240 treatment-naive NSCLC patients whose localized lung tumors had been resected.

The immunoSEQ Assay was used to sequence TCR beta CDR3 regions from DNA. The paper's processing steps were these. T cell density was computed as TCR beta template counts normalized to usable DNA estimated by amplifying housekeeping genes. Using the preseqR package, richness was estimated by extrapolating to 120,000 templates for tissue samples and 400,000 templates for PBMC samples. Clonality was defined as one minus Pielou's evenness. Differential abundance testing on productive amino-acid clonotypes, with a minimum total count of 5 and an alpha of 0.1, was used to identify tissue-enriched TCRs. The Jaccard Index and the Morisita Overlap Index were used to measure how much the repertoires overlapped between compartments. GLIPH grouped TCR beta CDR3s together with public tetramer-defined viral CDR3s, and a viral motif had to include at least three viral sequences and show V-gene enrichment. TCRdb carries this immuneACCESS record with in-frame sequences only. Its versions omit some clonotypes, under half of them owing to an unresolved V gene in the studies checked, with the rest unexplained. That table gives V, J and clone size, and the DNA gave D and trimming. This sample has around 2,000 clones in its table, and under 25% of those were observed once. Clones ranked in the top ten supply approximately 14% of the sample.

Sequences SGHDN (CDR1) and FVKESK (CDR2) are obtained from the germline V gene. The V end loses 1 base and the J end loses 1 base, and a stretch of 6 bases separates them. From the cysteine up to the phenylalanine, the CDR3 has a length of 14 residues. Only the CDR3 DNA is retained, 42 bases long and in frame from the first base. Results and caveats for the whole study, not just this receptor: A median of about 55 of the top 100 tumor clones were detected in paired uninvolved adjacent lung, and around 30 of these tumor clones were also found among the top 100 clones of the paired uninvolved adjacent lung. Because multi-region sequencing of the tumors was not done, intratumor heterogeneity could not be ruled out. Longer overall survival was associated with higher blood T cell density, whereas shorter survival was associated with higher adjacent-lung clonality. Uninvolved tumor-adjacent lung showed the highest T cell clonality, higher than tumor, which suggests more focused antigenic responses in the uninvolved tumor-adjacent lung. Because of the exploratory design, TCR variables were selected using unadjusted p-values without false-discovery rate correction.

This chain joins TRBV14 to TRBJ2-3; confidence is insufficient to name the D gene. Sequences were derived from normal lung tissue next to the tumor, sampled before any cancer treatment. The receptor was isolated from a man aged 40 to 75 with stage I squamous cell lung carcinoma. For the CDR3, the sequence is CASSQGYGTDTQYF. The DNA sequence follows: TGTGCCAGCAGCCAAGGATATGGCACAGATACGCAGTATTTT.